The clone carrying this T cell receptor beta chain was picked up one time. The antigen remains undetermined. Here immunoSEQ multiplex PCR was the method, and the copy in TCRdb shows in-frame clones only, minus some. This repertoire shows some 65,000 clones, about nine tenths found once; its top ten account for approximately 0.39%. The record originates from a study of OX40 agonist ivuxolimab in advanced cancers. Study as a whole: The patients got ivuxolimab, which is an agonistic anti-OX40 (CD134) antibody. Study-level results: CD8+ T cells averaged more expanded clones than CD4+. Expanded peripheral T-cell antigen specificity went undetermined. At 0.1 to 3.0 mg/kg and by week 6, CD4+ and CD8+ T cells in the blood had expanded clonally.

The CDR3 is made up of 11 amino acids. Germline V gene lookup returns CDR1 LGHNA and CDR2 YSLEER. V lost 0 bases and J 7 bases, leaving 3 bases between the germline ends. The rearrangement uses TRBV4-3 and TRBJ1-2; D is undetermined. Specimen: CD4+ or CD8+ T cells sorted from blood, collected in a trial of the OX40 agonist ivuxolimab. The clonotype comes from an adult with an advanced solid tumor such as melanoma, head and neck, liver or kidney cancer. The CDR3 spells CASSQDCGYTF. The DNA of the CDR3 is TGCGCCAGCAGCCAAGACTGTGGCTACACCTTC.